The clone carrying this T cell receptor beta chain has just one count. As yet, its antigen is unknown. The data belong to a study of PD-1 blockade in classical Hodgkin lymphoma. About the study: Patients in the cohort were put on intravenous nivolumab, 3 mg/kg every 2 weeks. Study results and limitations: There was a significant rise in CD4+ TCR diversity by C4D1, with no such rise for CD8+. Whoever responded completely had baseline diversity much like that seen in newly diagnosed patients. Why repertoires differed is undefined; disease activity or prior therapy possibly contributed.

CDR3 size: 19 residues. Germline values: CDR1 KGHSH, CDR2 LQKENI. The ends lost 2 bases at V and 0 bases at J; junction bases unmatched: 15. Time point indicated: cycle 4 day 1 (C4D1), after 6 weeks of nivolumab. Following autologous stem cell transplantation, relapse occurred in every patient, and exposure to brentuximab vedotin varied. PBMCs were thawed, and CD8+ T cells were then isolated from them by magnetic negative selection. Profiling relied on immunoSEQ multiplex PCR, and the TCRdb table lists in-frame clones only, not all of them. The sample lists approximately 21,000 clones, roughly 80% occurring once.

The V gene is TRBV18, the J gene TRBJ1-2; TRBD1 aligns across 7 bases. The sequence was collected from a human donor with classical Hodgkin lymphoma. Sample: CD8+ T cells from blood, taken before the fourth cycle of nivolumab. CDR3 in amino acids: CASSPKVGRGTAPNYGYTF. CDR3 nucleotide sequence: TGTGCCAGCTCACCAAAGGTCGGTCGAGGGACAGCTCCTAACTATGGCTACACCTTC.